This T cell receptor beta chain was sequenced during a study of OX40 agonist ivuxolimab in advanced cancers. As for this clone: Antigen specificity is unknown.

Study-wide points: Partial responders at 0.1-3.0 mg/kg had among the lowest clonal expansion.

Clones were read by immunoSEQ multiplex PCR, and TCRdb kept only the in-frame ones, dropping some. This sample has over 95,000 clones; more than 85% occur once, and the top ten carry around 0.31%. Trimming took off 7 bases at V and 4 bases at J, with 11 bases between the two ends. Germline V gene sequence: CDR1 LNHDA, CDR2 SQIVND (reference sequence). This CDR3 is built from 13 residues. The sequences come from CD4+ or CD8+ T cells sorted from blood, collected in a trial of the OX40 agonist ivuxolimab. The clonotype comes from an adult with an advanced solid tumor such as melanoma, head and neck, liver or kidney cancer. The V gene is TRBV19, the J gene TRBJ1-3; D remains ambiguous. The CDR3 nucleotides read TGTGCCAGTACACGGGGAGGAGGAAACACCATATATTTT. Translating gives CASTRGGGNTIYF.